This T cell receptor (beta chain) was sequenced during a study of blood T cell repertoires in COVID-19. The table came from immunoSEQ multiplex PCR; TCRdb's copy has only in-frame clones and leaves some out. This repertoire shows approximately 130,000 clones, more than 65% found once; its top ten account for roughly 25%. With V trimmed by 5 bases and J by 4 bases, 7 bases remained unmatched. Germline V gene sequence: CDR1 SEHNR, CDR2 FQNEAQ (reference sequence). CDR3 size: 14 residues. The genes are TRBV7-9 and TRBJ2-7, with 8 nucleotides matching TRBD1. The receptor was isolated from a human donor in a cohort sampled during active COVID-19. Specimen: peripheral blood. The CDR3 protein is CASSDRQGRYEQYF. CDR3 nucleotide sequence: TGTGCCAGCAGCGACCGACAGGGGCGGTACGAGCAGTACTTC.